The next 23 T cell receptor beta chains were all read from a single sample in a study of OX40 agonist ivuxolimab in advanced cancers. TCRdb's copy holds only in-frame clones and misses some; the assay was immunoSEQ multiplex PCR. The sample contains under 95,000 clones, more than 75% of which appear only once. The material was CD4+ or CD8+ T cells sorted from blood, obtained in a trial of the OX40 agonist ivuxolimab. Every receptor here comes from an adult with an advanced solid tumor such as melanoma, head and neck, liver or kidney cancer.

V gene TRBV4-2 combines with J gene TRBJ2-3; a possible D gene is TRBD2 (7 bases). This CDR3 is 16 amino acids long. V was pared by 5 bases and J by 2 bases, with 17 bases between. Germline loops: CDR1 LGHNA, CDR2 YNFKEQ. CDR3 protein: CASSGGAGLTTDTQYF. The CDR3 DNA follows: TGTGCCAGCAGCGGGGGGGCAGGATTAACCACAGATACGCAGTATTTT.

V usage is TRBV7-9 and J usage is TRBJ2-1; D uncertain. The V end lost 2 bases, the J end lost 4 bases, and 9 bases lay between the germline ends. This CDR3 spans 14 amino acids. Germline values: CDR1 SEHNR, CDR2 FQNEAQ (reference sequence). This CDR3 is CASSLSGKYNEQFF. In DNA, the CDR3 is TGTGCCAGCAGCTTATCCGGCAAATACAATGAGCAGTTCTTC.

The V and J genes are TRBV6-6 and TRBJ2-7, with unresolved D. CDR3 size: 14 residues. Germline assignment: CDR1 MNHNY and CDR2 SVGAGI (reference sequence). V was clipped by 5 bases and J by 4 bases, with 15 bases between them. CDR3 in amino acids: CASSLTPQQYEQYF. CDR3 in DNA: TGTGCCAGCAGTCTGACTCCCCAACAATACGAGCAGTACTTC.

This clone appeared once. The chain combines TRBV6-5 with TRBJ1-2, with D maybe TRBD1 (6 bases). There are 14 residues in the CDR3. V lost 5 bases to trimming and J lost 4 bases, with 14 bases between them. In germline, CDR1 is MNHEY, CDR2 SVGAGI. The CDR3 DNA follows: TGTGCCAGCAGTGATGGGACATTCGTCTATGGCTACACCTTC. Residues: CASSDGTFVYGYTF.

The chain combines TRBV7-9 with TRBJ2-2; 9 nucleotides align to TRBD1. Germline V gene data show CDR1 as SEHNR and CDR2 as FQNEAQ (reference sequence). The CDR3 is made up of 14 amino acids. With V trimmed by 6 bases and J by 1 base, 0 bases remained unmatched. The CDR3 loop is CASRGQGNTGELFF. In DNA form, the CDR3 reads TGTGCCAGCAGGGGACAGGGGAACACCGGGGAGCTGTTTTTT. Combining the CDR3 with reference TRBV7-9 and TRBJ2-2 gives the whole variable domain DTGVSQNPRHKITKRGQNVTFRCDPISEHNRLYWYRQTLGQGPEFLTYFQNEAQLEKSRLLSDRFSAERPKGSFSTLEIQRTEQGDSAMYLCASRGQGNTGELFFGEGSRLTVL.

This clone was observed a single time. The chain recombines TRBV30 with TRBJ2-7, with D maybe TRBD2 (6 bases). Looked up from germline, CDR1 is GTSNPN and CDR2 is SVGIG (reference sequence). The CDR3 is 14 residues long. Trimming took 0 bases from V and 2 from J, leaving 11 bases between them. The CDR3 DNA sequence: TGTGCCTGGAGTGTACGCGGGAACCCCTACGAGCAGTACTTC. This encodes CAWSVRGNPYEQYF.

This clone was observed a few times. The chain recombines TRBV2 with TRBJ2-7, with TRBD2 as a possible D gene (6 bases). The CDR3 has 12 amino acids. In germline, CDR1 is SNHLY, CDR2 FYNNEI. V dropped 3 bases and J dropped 3 bases, with 6 bases sitting between them. The CDR3 DNA sequence: TGTGCCAGCAGTGAGGGGGGCTACGAGCAGTACTTC. The encoded protein is CASSEGGYEQYF.

J is TRBJ2-2 and V is TRBV2; D is unresolved. Between the trimmed V and J ends, which lost 5 bases and 0 bases, there was a span of 10 bases. The V gene's germline CDR1 is SNHLY and CDR2 FYNNEI. This CDR3 region has 15 residues. As DNA, the CDR3 is TGTGCCAGCAGTTTCATTGGGGCGAACACCGGGGAGCTGTTTTTT. This encodes CASSFIGANTGELFF. The variable domain in full, with the rest retrieved from reference TRBV2 and TRBJ2-2, is EPEVTQTPSHQVTQMGQEVILRCVPISNHLYFYWYRQILGQKVEFLVSFYNNEISEKSEIFDDQFSVERPDGSNFTLKIRSTKLEDSAMYFCASSFIGANTGELFFGEGSRLTVL.

The rearrangement links TRBV7-3 to TRBJ2-5; TRBD1 might be the D (6 bases). CDR3 size: 14 residues. Germline CDR1 is SGHTA and CDR2 is FQGTGA. V was clipped by 1 base and J by 5 bases, with 11 bases between them. Written as DNA, the CDR3 is TGTGCCAGCAGCTTAAACCAAGGGGGTGAGACCCAGTACTTC. Translating it yields CASSLNQGGETQYF.

The CDR3 spells CASSMEASGAFF. The CDR3 nucleotides read TGTGCCAGTAGTATGGAGGCTTCGGGAGCTTTCTTT. The V gene is TRBV19, the J gene TRBJ1-1; D is ambiguous. The CDR3 sequence is 12 residues long. CDR1 is LNHDA and CDR2 is SQIVND in the germline V gene (reference sequence). V lost 3 bases and J 10 bases, leaving 12 bases between the germline ends.

The rearrangement links TRBV2 to TRBJ1-3; no firm D call. The CDR3 runs to 15 residues. From germline, CDR1 is SNHLY and CDR2 FYNNEI. V lost 4 bases to trimming and J lost 0 bases, with 10 bases between them. The CDR3 loop reads CASSVDFRSGNTIYF. Written as DNA, the CDR3 is TGTGCCAGCAGTGTGGATTTCCGCTCTGGAAACACCATATATTTT. The whole variable domain, remainder taken from reference TRBV2 and TRBJ1-3, is EPEVTQTPSHQVTQMGQEVILRCVPISNHLYFYWYRQILGQKVEFLVSFYNNEISEKSEIFDDQFSVERPDGSNFTLKIRSTKLEDSAMYFCASSVDFRSGNTIYFGEGSWLTVV.

This chain connects TRBV6-6 to TRBJ2-4; TRBD1 agrees at 7 bases. Germline lookup yields CDR1 MNHNY and CDR2 SVGAGI (reference sequence). The V gene end was trimmed by 7 bases and the J gene end by 8 bases; junction bases not matched to a gene: 11. The CDR3 is made up of 14 amino acids. In DNA, the CDR3 is TGTGCCAGCACCCCACGGCAGGGGGTTGACATTCAGTACTTC. As protein: CASTPRQGVDIQYF.

The genes are TRBV18 and TRBJ1-3; 9 bases fit TRBD1. The V gene's germline CDR1 is KGHSH and CDR2 LQKENI. J gave up 1 base and V 6 bases, and 7 bases lay outside the gene matches. The CDR3 loop spans 16 amino acids. CDR3 DNA: TGTGCCAGCTCCCCAGGACAGGGGATATCTGGAAACACCATATATTTT. Amino acids: CASSPGQGISGNTIYF.

This sequence joins TRBV30 and TRBJ2-7; D not resolved. The CDR3 spans 11 residues. Germline V gene lookup returns CDR1 GTSNPN and CDR2 SVGIG (reference sequence). The ends were cut back, 2 bases at V and 6 bases at J, with 8 bases in the middle. The CDR3 loop reads CAWSSRPEQYF. The CDR3 DNA reads TGTGCCTGGAGTTCAAGGCCCGAGCAGTACTTC. The full variable domain, completed using reference TRBV30 and TRBJ2-7, is SQTIHQWPATLVQPVGSPLSLECTVEGTSNPNLYWYRQAAGRGLQLLFYSVGIGQISSEVPQNLSASRPQDRQFILSSKKLLLSDSGFYLCAWSSRPEQYFGPGTRLTVT.

The chain employs TRBV7-9 and TRBJ1-2; D gene unclear. V lost 4 bases and J lost 4, with 4 bases in between. Germline V CDR1 and CDR2: SEHNR, FQNEAQ (reference sequence). The CDR3 consists of 11 residues. The CDR3 DNA reads TGTGCCAGCAGCTCGTCCTATGGCTACACCTTC. It codes for CASSSSYGYTF.

The chain links TRBV19 to TRBJ2-1; 7 nucleotides line up with TRBD2. V lost 7 bases to trimming and J lost 9 bases; unmatched junction nucleotides: 21. The CDR3 has 17 residues. In germline, CDR1 is LNHDA, CDR2 SQIVND (reference sequence). The CDR3 protein is CASTQYSSGTANGEQFF. CDR3 DNA sequence: TGTGCCAGTACACAATACTCAAGCGGGACCGCGAATGGTGAGCAGTTCTTC. Using reference TRBV19 and TRBJ2-1 for the parts outside the CDR3, the full variable domain is DGGITQSPKYLFRKEGQNVTLSCEQNLNHDAMYWYRQDPGQGLRLIYYSQIVNDFQKGDIAEGYSVSREKKESFPLTVTSAQKNPTAFYLCASTQYSSGTANGEQFFGPGTRLTVL.

The chain has TRBV5-1 and TRBJ1-1; D uncertain. Germline V CDR1 and CDR2: SGHRS, YFSETQ. The V end lost 4 bases, the J end lost 0 bases, and 10 bases lay between the germline ends. The CDR3 spans 14 residues. CDR3 region: CASSPLTLNTEAFF. CDR3 DNA sequence: TGCGCCAGCAGCCCGCTGACGTTGAACACTGAAGCTTTCTTT. The variable domain in full, completed from reference TRBV5-1 and TRBJ1-1, reads KAGVTQTPRYLIKTRGQQVTLSCSPISGHRSVSWYQQTPGQGLQFLFEYFSETQRNKGNFPGRFSGRQFSNSRSEMNVSTLELGDSALYLCASSPLTLNTEAFFGQGTRLTVV.

This clone occurred a few times. The V gene is TRBV10-2, the J gene TRBJ2-5, with 8 bases lining up with TRBD2. Germline-derived CDR1 and CDR2 are WSHSY and SAAADI. With V trimmed by 3 bases and J by 1 base, 4 bases remained unmatched. The CDR3 sequence is 15 residues long. The CDR3 here is CASSDPSGGQETQYF. CDR3 nucleotide sequence: TGCGCCAGCAGTGATCCCAGCGGGGGCCAAGAGACCCAGTACTTC.

This rearrangement joins TRBV19 to TRBJ1-3; D uncertain. V lost 4 bases to trimming and J lost 3 bases, with 10 bases between them. This CDR3 spans 14 amino acids. The germline V gene encodes CDR1 LNHDA and CDR2 SQIVND (reference sequence). The CDR3 is CASSNPSYGNTIYF. DNA of the CDR3: TGTGCCAGTAGTAACCCCTCATATGGAAACACCATATATTTT.

The J gene is TRBJ2-1, the V gene TRBV2; tentative D call: TRBD1 (7 bases). V was trimmed by 5 bases and J by 5 bases, leaving 16 bases between them. CDR1 SNHLY and CDR2 FYNNEI come from the germline V gene. The CDR3 is 15 residues long. CDR3 nucleotide sequence: TGTGCCAGCAGTAAAACAGGGGAGCGGGACAATGAGCAGTTCTTC. It encodes CASSKTGERDNEQFF.

The J gene is TRBJ2-7, the V gene TRBV6-1; TRBD2 aligns across 8 bases. The CDR3 is 15 amino acids. From germline, CDR1 is MNHNS and CDR2 SASEGT. With 1 base clipped from V and 3 bases from J, the junction kept 5 bases outside the gene matches. The DNA of the CDR3 is TGTGCCAGCAGTGAAGAAAGCGGGAGCCTCTACGAGCAGTACTTC. Translation gives CASSEESGSLYEQYF.

The chain couples TRBV11-3 to TRBJ2-1, with TRBD1 as a possible D gene (6 bases). The CDR3 is 12 residues long. V was cut by 5 bases and J by 7 bases, with 9 bases left in between. Germline V gene lookup returns CDR1 SGHNT and CDR2 YENEEA. The CDR3 DNA reads TGTGCCAGCAGCCATGACAGGAATGAGCAGTTCTTC. This gives the protein CASSHDRNEQFF.

This chain links TRBV4-3 with TRBJ1-1, with D uncertain. This CDR3 is 15 amino acids long. Germline assignment: CDR1 LGHNA and CDR2 YSLEER. V was clipped by 0 bases and J by 1 base, with 9 bases between them. CDR3 amino acids: CASSQDFRQNTEAFF. CDR3 coding DNA: TGCGCCAGCAGCCAAGATTTCCGACAGAACACTGAAGCTTTCTTT.